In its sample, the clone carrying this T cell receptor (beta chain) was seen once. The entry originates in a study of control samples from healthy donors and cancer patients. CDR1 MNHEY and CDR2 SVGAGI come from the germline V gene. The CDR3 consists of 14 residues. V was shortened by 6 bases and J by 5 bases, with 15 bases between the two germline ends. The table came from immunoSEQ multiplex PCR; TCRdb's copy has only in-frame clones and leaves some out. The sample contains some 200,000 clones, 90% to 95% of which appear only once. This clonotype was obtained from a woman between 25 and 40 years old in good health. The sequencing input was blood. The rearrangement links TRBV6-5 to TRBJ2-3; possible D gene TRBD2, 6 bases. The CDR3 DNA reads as TGTGCCAGCAGAGGAGGCGGGGCAGGAGATACGCAGTATTTT. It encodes CASRGGGAGDTQYF.